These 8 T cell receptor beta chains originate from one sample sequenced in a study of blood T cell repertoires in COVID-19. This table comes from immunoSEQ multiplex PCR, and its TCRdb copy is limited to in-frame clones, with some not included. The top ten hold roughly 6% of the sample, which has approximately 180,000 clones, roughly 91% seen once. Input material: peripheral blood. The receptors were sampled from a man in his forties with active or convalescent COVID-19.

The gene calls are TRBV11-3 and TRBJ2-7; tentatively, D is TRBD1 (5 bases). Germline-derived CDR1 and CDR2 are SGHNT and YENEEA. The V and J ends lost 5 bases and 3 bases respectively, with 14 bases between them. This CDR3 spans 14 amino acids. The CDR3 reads CASSPGWNLYEQYF. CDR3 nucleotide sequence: TGTGCCAGCAGCCCAGGGTGGAACCTCTACGAGCAGTACTTC.

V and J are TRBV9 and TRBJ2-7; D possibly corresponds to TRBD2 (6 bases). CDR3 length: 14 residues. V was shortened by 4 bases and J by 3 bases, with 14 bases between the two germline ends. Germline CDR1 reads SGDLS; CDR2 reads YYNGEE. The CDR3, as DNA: TGTGCCAGCAGCCCTAGCGAAAATTACTACGAGCAGTACTTC. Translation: CASSPSENYYEQYF.

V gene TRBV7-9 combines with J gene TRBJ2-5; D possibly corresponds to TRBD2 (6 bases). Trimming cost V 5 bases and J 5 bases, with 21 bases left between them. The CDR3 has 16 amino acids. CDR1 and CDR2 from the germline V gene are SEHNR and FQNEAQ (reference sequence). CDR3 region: CASSQWTTFRRETQYF. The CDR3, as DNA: TGTGCCAGCAGCCAGTGGACTACCTTTCGCAGGGAGACCCAGTACTTC.

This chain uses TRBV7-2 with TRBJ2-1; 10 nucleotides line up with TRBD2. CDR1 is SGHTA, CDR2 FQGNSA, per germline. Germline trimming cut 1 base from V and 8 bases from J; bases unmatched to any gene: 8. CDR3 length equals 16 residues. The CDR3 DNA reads TGTGCCAGCAGCTTAGTAGGTAGCGGGGGGAGTTATGAGCAGTTCTTC. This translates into CASSLVGSGGSYEQFF.

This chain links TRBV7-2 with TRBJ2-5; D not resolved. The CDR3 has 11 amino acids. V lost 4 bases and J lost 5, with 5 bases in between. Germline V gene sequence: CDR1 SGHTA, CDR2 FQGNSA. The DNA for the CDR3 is TGTGCCAGCAGCTCGGTGGAGACCCAGTACTTC. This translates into CASSSVETQYF. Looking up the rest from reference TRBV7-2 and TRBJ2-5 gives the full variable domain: GAGVSQSPSNKVTEKGKDVELRCDPISGHTALYWYRQSLGQGLEFLIYFQGNSAPDKSGLPSDRFSAERTGGSVSTLTIQRTQQEDSAVYLCASSSVETQYFGPGTRLLVL.

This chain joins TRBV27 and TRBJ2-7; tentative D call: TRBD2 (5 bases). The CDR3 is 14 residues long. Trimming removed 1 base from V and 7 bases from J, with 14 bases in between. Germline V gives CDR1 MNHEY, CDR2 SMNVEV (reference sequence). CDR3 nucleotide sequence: TGTGCCAGCAGTTTATACCGGGGTCTGGGTGAGCAGTACTTC. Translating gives CASSLYRGLGEQYF.

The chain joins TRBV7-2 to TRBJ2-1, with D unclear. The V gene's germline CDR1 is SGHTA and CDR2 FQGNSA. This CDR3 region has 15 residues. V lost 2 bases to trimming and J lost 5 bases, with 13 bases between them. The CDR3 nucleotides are TGTGCCAGCAGCTTATTCAATACTGAGAACAATGAGCAGTTCTTC. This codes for CASSLFNTENNEQFF.

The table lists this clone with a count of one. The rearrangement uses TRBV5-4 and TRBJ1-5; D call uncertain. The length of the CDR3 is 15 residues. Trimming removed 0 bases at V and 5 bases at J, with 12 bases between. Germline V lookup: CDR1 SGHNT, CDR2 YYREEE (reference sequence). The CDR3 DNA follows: TGTGCCAGCAGCTTGGGCGGCGGAAAAGATCAGCCCCAGCATTTT. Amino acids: CASSLGGGKDQPQHF.